The T cell receptor beta chain described here comes from a study of T cells in localized non-small cell lung cancer. With respect to this clone: The antigen remains unidentified.

Germline-derived CDR1 and CDR2 are SEHNR and FQNEAQ (reference sequence). The CDR3 consists of 13 residues. Losses at the gene ends were 1 base for V and 13 bases for J; bases not matched to a gene: 6. The table came from immunoSEQ multiplex PCR; TCRdb's copy has only in-frame clones and leaves some out. Of about 52,000 clones listed, 80% are singletons. Study observations and caveats: Uninvolved nearby lung showed the greatest T cell clonality, exceeding that found in tumor. Heterogeneity is still possible, as just one tumor region was sequenced. The study detected a median roughly 56 of the top 100 tumor clones in adjacent lung.

The clonotype was recovered from a woman aged 40 to 75 with stage II lung adenocarcinoma. The chain employs TRBV7-9 and TRBJ2-1; 8 nucleotides match TRBD2. The sequences come from PBMCs, collected before any cancer treatment. CDR3 protein: CASSLDSGGSQFF. The CDR3 DNA reads TGTGCCAGCAGCTTAGACAGCGGGGGCTCTCAGTTCTTC.